Below, 30 T cell receptor beta chains from the same sample are listed, as sequenced in a study of untreated major depressive disorder. TCRdb keeps only in-frame clones here, not all; method: immunoSEQ multiplex PCR. The sample lists around 13,000 clones; about 90% were seen once. These receptors are not linked to any known antigen. General observations from the study: CD4+ T cells from depressed patients used TRBV05-01 (Vbeta 5.1) more often than controls.

Sequencing used CD4+ T cells from PBMCs. Receptors were obtained from a man younger than 40 with major depressive disorder.

The chain employs TRBV4-2 and TRBJ1-1; D is ambiguous. CDR3 length: 15 amino acids. The V end lost 0 bases, the J end lost 3 bases, and 11 bases lay between the germline ends. Germline values: CDR1 LGHNA, CDR2 YNFKEQ. DNA for the CDR3: TGTGCCAGCAGCCAAGATTGGGGATCAGACACTGAAGCTTTCTTT. Its translation is CASSQDWGSDTEAFF.

The rearrangement uses TRBV6-5 and TRBJ1-1, with D unresolved. The CDR3 is 14 residues long. CDR1 is MNHEY and CDR2 is SVGAGI in the germline V gene. Trimming removed 2 bases from V and 4 bases from J, with 11 bases in between. CDR3 coding DNA: TGTGCCAGCAGTTACACCCTGACGATCACTGAAGCTTTCTTT. It translates to CASSYTLTITEAFF.

In DNA, the CDR3 is TGTGCCAGCAGCCCCCCGGGGGGATCGTATGAGCAGTTCTTC. Protein product: CASSPPGGSYEQFF. J is TRBJ2-1 and V is TRBV9; 7 positions match TRBD2. J was trimmed by 8 bases and V by 4 bases; bases with no gene match: 9. The CDR3 is 14 residues long. Germline CDR1 SGDLS, CDR2 YYNGEE.

The CDR3 nucleotides are TGCAGCGTTTCCCAGTTGAAGGCTGAAGCTTTCTTT. This encodes CSVSQLKAEAFF. V is TRBV29-1 and J is TRBJ1-1; D ambiguous. This CDR3 region has 12 residues. Germline CDR1 reads SQVTM; CDR2 reads ANQGSEA. Between the trimmed V and J ends, which lost 5 bases and 6 bases, there was a span of 13 bases.

The chain has TRBV5-4 and TRBJ2-1, with 9 nucleotides matching TRBD2. Germline lookup yields CDR1 SGHNT and CDR2 YYREEE (reference sequence). The CDR3 contains 14 residues. The junction had 4 bases not matched to a gene; V was cut back by 4 bases and J by 5 bases. This CDR3 is CASSLRTSDNEQFF. In nucleotides, the CDR3 is TGTGCCAGCAGCCTAAGGACTAGCGACAATGAGCAGTTCTTC.

This clone was seen only once. The V call is TRBV5-6, the J call TRBJ2-5; 13 nucleotides match TRBD2. Unmatched junction bases numbered 11, after V lost 7 bases and J lost 2 bases. Germline V lookup: CDR1 SGHDT, CDR2 YYEEEE. The CDR3 loop spans 17 amino acids. CDR3 coding DNA: TGTGCCAGCTGGAGACTAGCGGGGGGTTCCTCTCAAGAGACCCAGTACTTC. It encodes CASWRLAGGSSQETQYF.

The chain recombines TRBV6-5 with TRBJ2-2, with 7 bases aligning to TRBD2. Germline loops: CDR1 MNHEY, CDR2 SVGAGI. This CDR3 is 14 amino acids long. Unmatched junction bases numbered 10, after V lost 10 bases and J lost 5 bases. As DNA, the CDR3 is TGTGCCATCGGGGGAGGGAGTAAGACCGGGGAGCTGTTTTTT. Protein sequence: CAIGGGSKTGELFF.

The rearrangement links TRBV6-6 to TRBJ2-7; D is perhaps TRBD2 (6 bases). CDR1 is MNHNY and CDR2 is SVGAGI in the germline V gene (reference sequence). V lost 5 bases to trimming and J lost 6 bases, with 11 bases between them. The CDR3 is made up of 12 amino acids. The CDR3 region is CASSAQGGEQYF. The DNA of the CDR3 is TGTGCCAGCAGTGCCCAGGGAGGCGAGCAGTACTTC.

The chain joins TRBV7-3 to TRBJ1-1, with D possibly TRBD1 on 5 matching bases. The germline V and J ends were trimmed by 2 bases and 2 bases, with 24 bases remaining between them. The germline gives CDR1 SGHTA, CDR2 FQGTGA. CDR3 length equals 19 residues. CDR3 in DNA: TGTGCCAGCAGCTTACGGGGCCCCCGGGCCGACGGTTCTAACACTGAAGCTTTCTTT. The encoded protein is CASSLRGPRADGSNTEAFF.

Written as DNA, the CDR3 is TGTGCCAGCAAGAACGGAAGCTCTGGAAACACCATATATTTT. Its protein is CASKNGSSGNTIYF. V and J are TRBV7-8 and TRBJ1-3; D ambiguous. CDR1 SGHVS and CDR2 FQNEAQ come from the germline V gene. The germline V and J ends were trimmed by 7 bases and 0 bases, with 10 bases remaining between them. The CDR3 consists of 14 residues. The variable domain in full, with the rest retrieved from reference TRBV7-8 and TRBJ1-3, is GAGVSQSPRYKVAKRGQDVALRCDPISGHVSLFWYQQALGQGPEFLTYFQNEAQLDKSGLPSDRFFAERPEGSVSTLKIQRTQQEDSAVYLCASKNGSSGNTIYFGEGSWLTVV.

The genes are TRBV15 and TRBJ2-4; TRBD2 aligns across 10 bases. The CDR3 spans 19 residues. J lost 1 base, V lost 3 bases, and 12 bases had no gene match. Germline-derived CDR1 and CDR2 are LNHNV and YYDKDF (reference sequence). CDR3 in amino acids: CATSSDPQRGGLAKNIQYF. The CDR3 DNA reads TGTGCCACCAGCAGTGACCCCCAGCGGGGGGGCCTCGCCAAAAACATTCAGTACTTC.

This sequence joins TRBV27 and TRBJ1-6, with 7 nucleotides matching TRBD1. CDR1 and CDR2 from the germline V gene are MNHEY and SMNVEV (reference sequence). This CDR3 is 14 amino acids long. The J segment lost 7 bases and the V segment lost 6 bases, leaving 6 bases of the junction unmatched. CDR3 nucleotides: TGTGCCAGCAGGATACAGGGGCGGAATTCACCCCTCCACTTT. It is translated as CASRIQGRNSPLHF.

V is TRBV6-1 and J is TRBJ2-7; the D is unclear. Germline CDR1 is MNHNS and CDR2 is SASEGT. The V and J ends lost 2 bases and 3 bases respectively, with 5 bases between them. The CDR3 runs 12 residues. CDR3 residues: CASSEWGYEQYF. The CDR3, as DNA: TGTGCCAGCAGTGAATGGGGCTACGAGCAGTACTTC.

The chain combines TRBV29-1 with TRBJ2-5; 7 bases are shared with TRBD1. The CDR3 has 13 amino acids. Germline values: CDR1 SQVTM, CDR2 ANQGSEA. After removal of 3 bases from V and 4 bases from J, the junction contained 5 bases not matched to a gene. The CDR3 is CSVDEGARETQYF. In DNA form, the CDR3 reads TGCAGCGTTGATGAGGGGGCGAGAGAGACCCAGTACTTC.

This chain links TRBV5-1 with TRBJ2-5, with D possibly being TRBD2 (6 bases). The CDR3 runs 14 residues. Germline V gene lookup returns CDR1 SGHRS and CDR2 YFSETQ. V was shortened by 5 bases and J by 5 bases, with 16 bases between the two germline ends. This CDR3 is CASSSNSGGETQYF. As DNA, the CDR3 is TGCGCCAGCAGTTCCAACTCCGGAGGGGAGACCCAGTACTTC.

This clone was seen only once. V gene TRBV7-6 combines with J gene TRBJ1-3, with D uncertain. CDR1 SGHVS and CDR2 FNYEAQ come from the germline V gene. The CDR3 covers 15 residues. The V end lost 5 bases, the J end lost 4 bases, and 15 bases lay between the germline ends. This CDR3 reads CASSLPWVKGNTIYF. The CDR3, as DNA: TGTGCCAGCAGCCTCCCCTGGGTAAAGGGAAACACCATATATTTT.

The chain recombines TRBV5-1 with TRBJ2-6; 7 bases line up with TRBD1. The ends lost 3 bases at V and 2 bases at J; junction bases unmatched: 2. Germline V lookup: CDR1 SGHRS, CDR2 YFSETQ. The CDR3 extends over 15 amino acids. This chain's CDR3 is CASSSTGTGANVLTF. CDR3 sequence (DNA): TGCGCCAGCAGCTCGACAGGGACTGGGGCCAACGTCCTGACTTTC.

This clone appeared once. This chain uses TRBV5-5 with TRBJ1-2; D possibly corresponds to TRBD1 (6 bases). Germline assignment: CDR1 SGHKS and CDR2 YYEKEE (reference sequence). This CDR3 is built from 14 residues. Trimming stripped 0 bases from V and 4 bases from J, with 10 bases between. In nucleotides, the CDR3 is TGTGCCAGCAGCTTGGGACAGGTTTTCTATGGCTACACCTTC. Protein: CASSLGQVFYGYTF.

The chain employs TRBV2 and TRBJ2-3; D possibly corresponds to TRBD1 (7 bases). The CDR3 totals 15 residues. CDR1 and CDR2 (germline): SNHLY, FYNNEI. Trimming removed 6 bases at V and 2 bases at J, with 15 bases between. The CDR3 nucleotides are TGTGCCAGCAGCCGCAGGGGGGCCAACACAGATACGCAGTATTTT. Translating gives CASSRRGANTDTQYF.

This chain uses TRBV5-4 with TRBJ2-3; no clear D. V gave up 4 bases and J gave up 1 base, with 10 bases separating them. Germline-derived CDR1 and CDR2 are SGHNT and YYREEE (reference sequence). This CDR3 is 14 amino acids long. CDR3 sequence: CASSPEPGTDTQYF. For the CDR3, the DNA is TGTGCCAGCAGCCCGGAACCCGGCACAGATACGCAGTATTTT.

The rearrangement uses TRBV11-2 and TRBJ2-1, with 8 bases aligning to TRBD2. The CDR3 spans 17 residues. Germline V lookup: CDR1 SGHAT, CDR2 FQNNGV. Trimming cost V 5 bases and J 5 bases; bases outside gene matches: 14. The CDR3 DNA follows: TGTGCCAGCAGCGTAAATCAACCGGGACTAGGGCACAATGAGCAGTTCTTC. This encodes CASSVNQPGLGHNEQFF.

Points on this clone: One junction end disagrees with the germline gene, perhaps due to a read error. The chain uses TRBV7-7 and TRBJ1-4; tentative D call: TRBD1 (5 bases). Germline V gene sequence: CDR1 SSHAT, CDR2 FNYEAQ (reference sequence). The CDR3 spans 13 residues. CDR3 loop: CASSLRQGEKLFF. CDR3 coding DNA: TGTGCTAGCAGCTTAAGGCAGGGCGAAAAACTGTTTTTT.

This clone has more than one count but fewer than ten. The rearrangement joins TRBV6-5 to TRBJ1-2; D may be TRBD1 (5 bases). Germline V gives CDR1 MNHEY, CDR2 SVGAGI. Trimming pared 5 bases from V and 4 bases from J, leaving 11 bases between. The CDR3 sequence is 13 residues long. CDR3 bases: TGTGCCAGCAGTCCCTCGACAGCCTATGGCTACACCTTC. As protein: CASSPSTAYGYTF.

This chain connects TRBV2 to TRBJ2-5; no reliable D call. In germline, CDR1 is SNHLY, CDR2 FYNNEI. V was clipped by 3 bases and J by 1 base, with 6 bases between them. The CDR3 sequence is 13 residues long. The CDR3 spells CASSDQAQETQYF. The CDR3 DNA follows: TGTGCCAGCAGTGATCAGGCCCAAGAGACCCAGTACTTC.

The CDR3 here is CASSNRAGDTEAFF. The CDR3, as DNA: TGTGCCAGCAGCAACAGGGCAGGGGACACTGAAGCTTTCTTT. The chain uses TRBV7-6 and TRBJ1-1; TRBD1 might be the D (6 bases). Germline CDR1 reads SGHVS; CDR2 reads FNYEAQ. Trimming removed 5 bases at V and 3 bases at J, with 13 bases between. There are 14 residues in the CDR3.

The rearrangement links TRBV7-3 to TRBJ2-2; 7 nucleotides agree with TRBD1. Germline values: CDR1 SGHTA, CDR2 FQGTGA. The trim removed 5 bases at V and 8 bases at J, leaving 11 bases unmatched. The CDR3 has 15 amino acids. CDR3 nucleotides: TGTGCCAGCAGCCCAGACAGGGCGGTGTCGGGGGAGCTGTTTTTT. Protein: CASSPDRAVSGELFF.

The genes are TRBV19 and TRBJ1-4; D perhaps matches TRBD1 (6 bases). The V end was cut by 10 bases, the J end by 8 bases, with 17 bases between. The germline V gene encodes CDR1 LNHDA and CDR2 SQIVND (reference sequence). This CDR3 has 13 residues. For the CDR3, the DNA is TGTGCCACCCAGGGGTTGGTTGGAGAAAAACTGTTTTTT. Encoded protein: CATQGLVGEKLFF.

This sequence joins TRBV7-3 and TRBJ2-1, with D possibly TRBD2 on 5 matching bases. The CDR3 sequence is 14 residues long. Germline V gene lookup returns CDR1 SGHTA and CDR2 FQGTGA. The V end lost 5 bases, the J end lost 6 bases, and 14 bases lay between the germline ends. The CDR3: CASSLGNVGNEQFF. As DNA, the CDR3 is TGTGCCAGCAGCCTCGGGAACGTAGGCAATGAGCAGTTCTTC.

This chain connects TRBV11-3 to TRBJ1-6, with a possible D match to TRBD1 (5 bases). V dropped 1 base and J dropped 7 bases, with 11 bases sitting between them. The CDR3 loop spans 15 amino acids. Germline CDR1 SGHNT, CDR2 YENEEA. The CDR3 protein is CASSLGRQGNSPLHF. The CDR3 DNA reads as TGTGCCAGCAGCTTAGGGAGGCAGGGAAATTCACCCCTCCACTTT.

This chain joins TRBV28 and TRBJ1-1; D remains unclear. The CDR3 is made up of 13 amino acids. V lost 3 bases and J 2 bases, leaving 7 bases between the germline ends. Germline loops: CDR1 MDHEN, CDR2 SYDVKM. In DNA form, the CDR3 reads TGTGCCAGCAGTTTCGCGAGAAACACTGAAGCTTTCTTT. It translates to CASSFARNTEAFF.